The 29 T cell receptor beta chains below come from one sample, sequenced in a study of T cell responses to AZD1222 COVID-19 vaccine. The method was immunoSEQ multiplex PCR; TCRdb's version includes in-frame clones alone and lacks a portion of them. Among around 100,000 clones listed, roughly 84% were seen once. The sample was peripheral blood, taken on day 0 of AZD1222 vaccination. The receptors stem from an adult in good health.

The chain carries TRBV3-1 (or the pseudogene TRBV3-2) and TRBJ1-2; no definite D call. Trimming pared 2 bases from V and 6 bases from J, leaving 10 bases between. The CDR3 consists of 13 residues. Germline V lookup: CDR1 LGHDT, CDR2 YNNKEL (reference sequence). This CDR3 is CASSQLSGNGYTF. In DNA, the CDR3 is TGTGCCAGCAGCCAATTAAGCGGGAATGGCTACACCTTC.

The chain links TRBV28 to TRBJ1-1; no firm D call. Germline V gives CDR1 MDHEN, CDR2 SYDVKM. The CDR3 is 12 amino acids. V was shortened by 10 bases and J by 2 bases, with 11 bases between the two germline ends. CDR3 protein: CATEEVNTEAFF. CDR3 coding DNA: TGTGCCACCGAGGAGGTAAACACTGAAGCTTTCTTT.

In nucleotides, the CDR3 is TGTGCCACCAGTGCAGGGATGGGTAATTCACCCCTCCACTTT. Protein: CATSAGMGNSPLHF. The rearrangement joins TRBV24-1 to TRBJ1-6; tentative D call: TRBD1 (5 bases). The germline V gene has CDR1 KGHDR and CDR2 SFDVKD. Deletions cut 5 bases from V and 6 bases from J, with 10 bases between. The CDR3 consists of 14 residues.

V gene TRBV4-3 combines with J gene TRBJ2-5, with 13 bases matching TRBD2. The CDR3 spans 20 residues. CDR1 and CDR2 (germline): LGHNA, YSLEER. The V and J ends lost 0 bases and 4 bases, in that order; junction bases with no gene match: 14. CDR3 DNA sequence: TGCGCCAGCAGCCAAGATTCCGGGACTAGCGGGATTAATCCTTCAGAGACCCAGTACTTC. This gives the protein CASSQDSGTSGINPSETQYF.

The table lists this clone with a few counts. The CDR3 sequence is CSATEGGEAFF. In DNA, the CDR3 is TGCAGCGCTACCGAAGGGGGGGAAGCTTTCTTT. The chain recombines TRBV29-1 with TRBJ1-1, with TRBD1 as a possible D gene (6 bases). CDR1 SQVTM and CDR2 ANQGSEA come from the germline V gene. V was shortened by 7 bases and J by 8 bases, with 14 bases between the two germline ends. The CDR3 spans 11 residues.

The chain employs TRBV19 and TRBJ2-2; TRBD1 matches 8 bases. V lost 2 bases and J lost 5; bases outside the gene matches: 4. The CDR3 length is 15 residues. The germline gives CDR1 LNHDA, CDR2 SQIVND (reference sequence). The CDR3 DNA follows: TGTGCCAGTAGTATACTTACAGGGGGGACCGGGGAGCTGTTTTTT. This codes for CASSILTGGTGELFF.

The rearrangement links TRBV5-8 to TRBJ1-1; 9 bases match TRBD1. Trimming removed 4 bases from V and 0 bases from J; junction bases left unmatched: 7. Germline CDR1 is SGHTS and CDR2 is YDEGEE. This CDR3 region has 16 residues. The DNA for the CDR3 is TGTGCCAGCAGCCGGGACAGGGCCATCATGAACACTGAAGCTTTCTTT. Translating gives CASSRDRAIMNTEAFF.

The rearrangement joins TRBV7-8 to TRBJ2-7, with TRBD1 as a possible D gene (6 bases). The CDR3 has 14 amino acids. The germline V gene encodes CDR1 SGHVS and CDR2 FQNEAQ. Trimming stripped 0 bases from V and 4 bases from J, with 10 bases between. Here the CDR3 reads CASSLARTDYEQYF. The CDR3 region has the DNA TGTGCCAGCAGCTTAGCCAGGACAGATTACGAGCAGTACTTC.

CDR3 residues: CASSVIAGTGELFF. The CDR3, as DNA: TGTGCCAGCAGTGTAATAGCGGGCACCGGGGAGCTGTTTTTT. V usage is TRBV2 and J usage is TRBJ2-2; 7 bases match TRBD2. The trim removed 4 bases at V and 4 bases at J, leaving 3 bases unmatched. Germline V lookup: CDR1 SNHLY, CDR2 FYNNEI. The CDR3 length is 14 residues.

The genes are TRBV7-9 and TRBJ1-5, with D perhaps matching TRBD1 (5 bases). CDR1 is SEHNR, CDR2 FQNEAQ, per germline (reference sequence). The CDR3 has 15 amino acids. V was shortened by 0 bases and J by 2 bases, with 8 bases between the two germline ends. The CDR3, as DNA: TGTGCCAGCAGCTTAGCGGGGGGTGGCAATCAGCCCCAGCATTTT. This translates into CASSLAGGGNQPQHF. Filled out from reference TRBV7-9 and TRBJ1-5, the complete variable domain reads DTGVSQNPRHKITKRGQNVTFRCDPISEHNRLYWYRQTLGQGPEFLTYFQNEAQLEKSRLLSDRFSAERPKGSFSTLEIQRTEQGDSAMYLCASSLAGGGNQPQHFGDGTRLSIL.

CDR3: CASSLTTGFGGEQFF. The CDR3 bases are TGTGCCAGCTCACTGACGACAGGCTTTGGTGGTGAGCAGTTCTTC. The J gene is TRBJ2-1, the V gene TRBV18; D is perhaps TRBD1 (6 bases). Trimming took off 4 bases at V and 9 bases at J, with 19 bases between the two ends. Germline values: CDR1 KGHSH, CDR2 LQKENI. The CDR3 runs to 15 residues.

J is TRBJ2-3 and V is TRBV25-1, with 10 bases lining up with TRBD2. With V trimmed by 2 bases and J by 2 bases, 4 bases remained unmatched. The CDR3 runs to 16 residues. CDR1 and CDR2 (germline): MGHDK, SYGVNS. Here the CDR3 reads CASSEASGRATDTQYF. The CDR3 region has the DNA TGTGCCAGCAGTGAAGCAAGCGGGAGGGCCACAGATACGCAGTATTTT.

The sample holds a few counts of this clone. The V and J genes are TRBV6-5 and TRBJ1-5, with D possibly TRBD1 on 5 matching bases. The CDR3 contains 13 residues. Deletions cut 4 bases from V and 5 bases from J, with 9 bases between. Germline values: CDR1 MNHEY, CDR2 SVGAGI. CDR3 loop: CASSSRDHQPQHF. CDR3 bases: TGTGCCAGCAGTTCCCGGGACCATCAGCCCCAGCATTTT.

Only a few counts were recorded for this clone. This rearrangement joins TRBV18 to TRBJ1-1; D unclear. Germline lookup yields CDR1 KGHSH and CDR2 LQKENI. This CDR3 region has 13 residues. The V and J ends lost 2 bases and 4 bases respectively, with 8 bases between them. The CDR3 region is CASSPSEGTEAFF. The CDR3 DNA reads TGTGCCAGCTCACCATCTGAGGGCACTGAAGCTTTCTTT.

This clone appeared a single time. This chain links TRBV3-1 (or the pseudogene TRBV3-2) with TRBJ1-1; D is unclear. The ends were cut back, 1 base at V and 0 bases at J, with 3 bases in the middle. The CDR3 length is 13 residues. Per germline, CDR1 LGHDT and CDR2 YNNKEL (reference sequence). CDR3 sequence (DNA): TGTGCCAGCAGCCAAGGGGTGAACACTGAAGCTTTCTTT. It specifies CASSQGVNTEAFF.

CDR3 in DNA: TGTGCCAGCCAACAAAGCTCTGGAAACACCATATATTTT. It specifies CASQQSSGNTIYF. V gene TRBV19 combines with J gene TRBJ1-3; unclear D gene. CDR1 LNHDA and CDR2 SQIVND come from the germline V gene (reference sequence). This CDR3 has 13 amino acids. With 9 bases removed from V and 0 bases from J, the gap between germline ends came to 9 bases.

The chain couples TRBV10-3 to TRBJ1-2; 10 bases map to TRBD1. This CDR3 has 16 residues. Germline V gene lookup returns CDR1 ENHRY and CDR2 SYGVKD. With 0 bases clipped from V and 1 base from J, the junction kept 2 bases outside the gene matches. CDR3 coding DNA: TGTGCCATCAGTGAGTCGAGGGACAGGGGTAACTATGGCTACACCTTC. It encodes CAISESRDRGNYGYTF.

This clone was seen a single time. This chain links TRBV7-6 with TRBJ2-1; D may be TRBD1 (5 bases). This CDR3 is built from 16 residues. The germline gives CDR1 SGHVS, CDR2 FNYEAQ. V was clipped by 9 bases and J by 4 bases, with 22 bases between them. Written as DNA, the CDR3 is TGTGCCAGTACCTCGTTGCGAGACAGCCCTTACAATGAGCAGTTCTTC. Translated: CASTSLRDSPYNEQFF.

V usage is TRBV25-1 and J usage is TRBJ1-2; D unresolved. Trimming took 2 bases from V and 12 from J, leaving 10 bases between them. The CDR3 is made up of 11 amino acids. CDR1 MGHDK and CDR2 SYGVNS come from the germline V gene. The CDR3 here is CASSENLDHTF. The CDR3 coding sequence is TGTGCCAGCAGTGAAAATCTTGACCACACCTTC.

V is TRBV18 and J is TRBJ1-4; 9 bases are a match to TRBD1. The CDR3 consists of 15 residues. Trimming removed 3 bases from V and 6 bases from J; junction bases left unmatched: 5. The germline gives CDR1 KGHSH, CDR2 LQKENI. The CDR3 sequence: CASSPLTGGDEKLFF. CDR3 coding DNA: TGTGCCAGCTCACCCCTGACAGGGGGTGATGAAAAACTGTTTTTT.

The gene calls are TRBV4-3 and TRBJ1-1; no clear D. V was trimmed by 1 base and J by 7 bases, leaving 10 bases between them. The CDR3 sequence is 13 residues long. Germline V gene data show CDR1 as LGHNA and CDR2 as YSLEER. For the CDR3, the DNA is TGCGCCAGCAGCCAAGTGTTCGGAGATGAAGCTTTCTTT. This encodes CASSQVFGDEAFF.

The rearrangement uses TRBV11-3 and TRBJ1-2; D perhaps matches TRBD1 (6 bases). The V and J ends lost 5 bases and 7 bases respectively, with 20 bases between them. CDR3 length: 15 residues. Germline-derived CDR1 and CDR2 are SGHNT and YENEEA. CDR3 sequence reads: CASSRHGGANSGYTF. CDR3 in DNA: TGTGCCAGCAGCCGTCATGGGGGGGCGAATAGTGGCTACACCTTC. Combining the CDR3 with reference TRBV11-3 and TRBJ1-2 gives the whole variable domain EAGVVQSPRYKIIEKKQPVAFWCNPISGHNTLYWYLQNLGQGPELLIRYENEEAVDDSQLPKDRFSAERLKGVDSTLKIQPAELGDSAVYLCASSRHGGANSGYTFGSGTRLTVV.

V usage is TRBV19 and J usage is TRBJ1-2, with TRBD1 as a possible D gene (5 bases). This CDR3 has 13 amino acids. With 4 bases removed from V and 2 bases from J, the gap between germline ends came to 8 bases. The germline CDR1 and CDR2 sequences are LNHDA and SQIVND (reference sequence). CDR3 protein: CASSTTENYGYTF. The CDR3 bases are TGTGCCAGTAGTACGACAGAAAACTATGGCTACACCTTC.

J is TRBJ1-1 and V is TRBV3-1 (or the pseudogene TRBV3-2), with D unresolved. The V end lost 4 bases, the J end lost 8 bases, and 14 bases lay between the germline ends. This CDR3 has 13 amino acids. CDR1 and CDR2 (germline): LGHDT, YNNKEL (reference sequence). Written as DNA, the CDR3 is TGTGCCAGCAGCCGATCGGAATCTCCCGAAGCTTTCTTT. Protein product: CASSRSESPEAFF.

The rearrangement joins TRBV28 to TRBJ1-2; TRBD1 is a possible D gene (6 bases). In germline, CDR1 is MDHEN, CDR2 SYDVKM. The CDR3 runs to 16 residues. Deletions cut 2 bases from V and 4 bases from J, with 17 bases between. In DNA, the CDR3 is TGTGCCAGCAGTTTACCTCTGGGGGGCTACACCTATGGCTACACCTTC. This translates into CASSLPLGGYTYGYTF.

The chain employs TRBV29-1 and TRBJ2-6; a weak D match, TRBD2 (6 bases). The CDR3 has 12 residues. V was shortened by 7 bases and J by 3 bases, with 7 bases between the two germline ends. Germline V gives CDR1 SQVTM, CDR2 ANQGSEA. The CDR3, as DNA: TGCAGCGGGAGGGTTGGGGCCAACGTCCTGACTTTC. Protein: CSGRVGANVLTF. The whole variable domain, filled in from reference TRBV29-1 and TRBJ2-6, reads SAVISQKPSRDICQRGTSLTIQCQVDSQVTMMFWYRQQPGQSLTLIATANQGSEATYESGFVIDKFPISRPNLTFSTLTVSNMSPEDSSIYLCSGRVGANVLTFGAGSRLTVL.

CDR3 nucleotide sequence: TGTGCCATCAGAGGACAGGGGGCGATTGGAAACACCATATATTTT. It is translated as CAIRGQGAIGNTIYF. This chain uses TRBV10-3 with TRBJ1-3, with 11 nucleotides matching TRBD1. The ends lost 6 bases at V and 3 bases at J; junction bases unmatched: 4. The CDR3 is 15 amino acids. Germline CDR1 and CDR2: ENHRY and SYGVKD.

The chain is built from TRBV5-1 and TRBJ1-3, with 12 bases lining up with TRBD1. CDR1 is SGHRS, CDR2 YFSETQ, per germline. This CDR3 has 18 residues. Germline trimming cut 0 bases from V and 1 base from J; bases unmatched to any gene: 5. Written as DNA, the CDR3 is TGCGCCAGCAGCTTGGGCGGGACAGGGGGCAAGTCTGGAAACACCATATATTTT. It is translated as CASSLGGTGGKSGNTIYF.

The rearrangement uses TRBV19 and TRBJ1-5; the D gene is possibly TRBD1 (5 bases). The germline V gene encodes CDR1 LNHDA and CDR2 SQIVND (reference sequence). V gave up 3 bases and J gave up 2 bases, with 11 bases separating them. This CDR3 spans 15 amino acids. DNA for the CDR3: TGTGCCAGTAGTATCCCAGGGAACGGCAATCAGCCCCAGCATTTT. Translating it yields CASSIPGNGNQPQHF.